This record covers a single TCR beta chain. The antigen is undetermined. The sample belongs to a study of cytomegalovirus exposure and HLA in healthy donors. Study overall: Within the Caucasian-associated ancestry cluster were 81% of the approximately 400 genotyped donors.

Whole-study results and caveats: Researchers catalogued under 200 TCR beta chains as cytomegalovirus-associated. Later, an analysis found that common viral pathogens appeared to be linked with several of the most significant clusters. Because they were indistinguishable, some V segments, including TRBV6-2 and TRBV6-3, were excluded.

The CDR3 length is 14 residues. V lost 5 bases and J lost 2; bases outside the gene matches: 6. The germline V gene has CDR1 MNHNS and CDR2 SASEGT. With 60 Vbeta and 13 Jbeta primers, the PCR was carried out. Measured with immunoSEQ multiplex PCR; TCRdb has only the in-frame clones, and not every one. This sample has 150,000 to 200,000 clones; 70% to 80% occur once, and the top ten carry less than 1.2%. The sequenced sample was PBMCs. The chain has TRBV6-1 and TRBJ2-7; 7 nucleotides agree with TRBD2. This receptor was identified in a woman in her thirties or forties in good health and CMV-seronegative. CDR3 in amino acids: CASSPSAGPYEQYF. The CDR3 DNA follows: TGTGCCAGCAGTCCTTCAGCGGGACCCTACGAGCAGTACTTC.